These 23 T cell receptor beta chains came from one sample sequenced in a study of CD8 T cells in ankylosing spondylitis. MiXCR, run by TCRdb on the 5' RACE reads, gives a single entry per CDR3 protein. The repertoire has about 750,000 distinct CDR3 sequences, around a fifth of them found once; the top ten carry around 19%. No antigen is known for these receptors. Study-wide results and caveats: In ankylosing spondylitis blood, a motif of about 8 highly homologous TCR beta variants appeared characteristic.

Sample: blood, either unsorted or a sorted T cell fraction (not recorded which). Every receptor here comes from a male donor with ankylosing spondylitis.

The genes are TRBV28 and TRBJ1-2; D uncertain. V lost 5 bases, J lost 13 bases, and 14 bases lay in between. Germline V gene lookup returns CDR1 MDHEN and CDR2 SYDVKM. This CDR3 region has 11 residues. The DNA for the CDR3 is TGTGCCAGCAGTCCACAACCCCCTCTCACCTTC. Residues: CASSPQPPLTF.

This chain links TRBV10-3 with TRBJ1-2; a weak D match, TRBD1 (5 bases). Trimming took off 0 bases at V and 7 bases at J, with 9 bases between the two ends. There are 13 residues in the CDR3. CDR1 and CDR2 from the germline V gene are ENHRY and SYGVKD. The CDR3 coding sequence is TGTGCCATCAGTGAGTCCGCCGGGGGTGGCTACACCTTC. Protein sequence: CAISESAGGGYTF.

The J gene is TRBJ2-5, the V gene TRBV4-2; D may be TRBD2 (6 bases). V lost 4 bases to trimming and J lost 1 base, with 10 bases between them. This CDR3 is built from 14 residues. Looked up from germline, CDR1 is LGHNA and CDR2 is YNFKEQ. The CDR3 region has the DNA TGTGCCAGCAGCCCCGGGGGTTTCCAAGAGACCCAGTACTTC. Protein product: CASSPGGFQETQYF.

This chain joins TRBV9 and TRBJ2-1, with TRBD2 matching 12 bases. V lost 0 bases, J lost 2 bases, and 3 bases stayed unmatched. The CDR3 loop spans 17 amino acids. The germline CDR1 and CDR2 sequences are SGDLS and YYNGEE. CDR3 protein: CASSVASGGVTYNEQFF. CDR3 sequence (DNA): TGTGCCAGCAGCGTAGCTAGCGGGGGGGTAACCTACAATGAGCAGTTCTTC.

This clonotype was observed a few times. The chain uses TRBV12-3 or TRBV12-4 and TRBJ1-5; 9 bases match TRBD1. The CDR3 is 14 amino acids. Trimming removed 6 bases from V and 7 bases from J; junction bases left unmatched: 7. The CDR3 nucleotides are TGTGCCAGCAGCCAAGGACAGGGGTCCCAGCCCCAGCATTTT. The encoded protein is CASSQGQGSQPQHF.

In its sample, this clonotype was seen many times. The chain uses TRBV6-1 and TRBJ1-6; 7 bases line up with TRBD1. The trim removed 7 bases at V and 6 bases at J, leaving 9 bases unmatched. Per germline, CDR1 MNHNS and CDR2 SASEGT. The CDR3 is made up of 15 amino acids. The CDR3, as DNA: TGTGCCAGCACCGGGACAGCAAGATCTAATTCACCCCTCCACTTT. Encoded protein: CASTGTARSNSPLHF.

This clonotype was seen a few times. The CDR3 bases are TGCGCCAGCAGCACTACAGGGGTGGCCGGGGAGCTGTTTTTT. Protein product: CASSTTGVAGELFF. The rearrangement links TRBV5-1 to TRBJ2-2, with 7 bases lining up with TRBD1. With V trimmed by 4 bases and J by 6 bases, 6 bases remained unmatched. CDR3 size: 14 residues. The V gene's germline CDR1 is SGHRS and CDR2 YFSETQ.

This clonotype was recorded a few times. V gene TRBV6-1 combines with J gene TRBJ1-2, with a tentative D call TRBD1 (5 bases). Germline V CDR1 and CDR2: MNHNS, SASEGT. The CDR3 totals 13 residues. Trimming cost V 6 bases and J 8 bases, with 16 bases left between them. In nucleotides, the CDR3 is TGTGCCAGCAGAGAGCAGGGAGCGTACGGCTACACCTTC. Encoded protein: CASREQGAYGYTF.

This clonotype was detected many times. The V gene is TRBV29-1, the J gene TRBJ2-7, with D uncertain. The V end lost 3 bases, the J end lost 2 bases, and 11 bases lay between the germline ends. This CDR3 has 13 residues. From germline, CDR1 is SQVTM and CDR2 ANQGSEA. The CDR3 region is CSVDYPPTYEQYF. Here the CDR3 DNA reads TGCAGCGTTGATTACCCTCCGACCTACGAGCAGTACTTC.

This clonotype was counted only a few times. The rearrangement joins TRBV7-9 to TRBJ1-3; D unclear. The CDR3 contains 14 residues. Trimming took off 2 bases at V and 3 bases at J, with 8 bases between the two ends. Germline values: CDR1 SEHNR, CDR2 FQNEAQ (reference sequence). The CDR3 is CASSLLSDGNTIYF. DNA of the CDR3: TGTGCCAGCAGCTTACTATCAGATGGAAACACCATATATTTT. The whole variable domain, remainder taken from reference TRBV7-9 and TRBJ1-3, is DTGVSQNPRHKITKRGQNVTFRCDPISEHNRLYWYRQTLGQGPEFLTYFQNEAQLEKSRLLSDRFSAERPKGSFSTLEIQRTEQGDSAMYLCASSLLSDGNTIYFGEGSWLTVV.

This clonotype came up a few times. This chain connects TRBV28 to TRBJ2-1; the D gene is possibly TRBD1 (6 bases). The CDR3 runs 14 residues. V was pared by 7 bases and J by 1 base, with 11 bases between. Germline V gene lookup returns CDR1 MDHEN and CDR2 SYDVKM. The CDR3 loop is CASKRTVSYNEQFF. The CDR3 region has the DNA TGTGCCAGCAAACGGACAGTATCCTACAATGAGCAGTTCTTC.

The chain combines TRBV9 with TRBJ2-7, with D possibly being TRBD1 or TRBD2 (5 bases each). The CDR3 loop spans 15 amino acids. Germline lookup yields CDR1 SGDLS and CDR2 YYNGEE. Trimming left V 3 bases short and J 1 base short, with 14 bases between. The CDR3 DNA is TGTGCCAGCAGCGGGGGACCGACCCATTCCTACGAGCAGTACTTC. Protein sequence: CASSGGPTHSYEQYF.

The sample holds a few counts of this clonotype. It may be a read error: a sequence one base away is much more abundant. The chain employs TRBV6-4 and TRBJ2-3, with 7 bases matching TRBD2. The CDR3 loop spans 15 amino acids. The V gene end was trimmed by 3 bases and the J gene end by 1 base; junction bases not matched to a gene: 4. Germline V gene lookup returns CDR1 MRHNA and CDR2 SNTAGT. The CDR3 reads CASSDKSGGTDTQYF. In DNA, the CDR3 is TGTGCCAGCAGTGATAAGAGCGGGGGCACAGATACGCAGTATTTT.

This clonotype was seen a handful of times. V usage is TRBV6-5 and J usage is TRBJ2-1, with 9 nucleotides matching TRBD2. The CDR3 is 16 amino acids. Germline V gene lookup returns CDR1 MNHEY and CDR2 SVGAGI. Trimming cost V 4 bases and J 2 bases; bases outside gene matches: 6. The CDR3 bases are TGTGCCAGCAGTTGGGCTAGCGGGGCTCCCTACAATGAGCAGTTCTTC. Translation gives CASSWASGAPYNEQFF.

V gene TRBV7-2 combines with J gene TRBJ1-1; D gene unclear. V gave up 5 bases and J gave up 4 bases, with 23 bases separating them. Germline V lookup: CDR1 SGHTA, CDR2 FQGNSA. The CDR3 contains 17 residues. The CDR3 spells CASSPLAVSIGVTEAFF. The CDR3 DNA is TGTGCCAGCAGCCCCCTGGCCGTTAGTATCGGGGTCACTGAAGCTTTCTTT.

This clonotype turned up a few times. The chain is built from TRBV7-9 and TRBJ2-7; D possibly corresponds to TRBD2 (5 bases). The CDR3 runs 17 residues. CDR1 is SEHNR, CDR2 FQNEAQ, per germline (reference sequence). V lost 1 base, J lost 5 bases, and 21 bases lay in between. As DNA, the CDR3 is TGTGCCAGCAGCTTAGGGGATTATGGGGAGTTGGTCGACGAGCAGTACTTC. It encodes CASSLGDYGELVDEQYF.

The rearrangement joins TRBV11-2 to TRBJ1-6; the D is unclear. Trimming left V 1 base short and J 6 bases short, with 13 bases between. This CDR3 has 16 residues. CDR1 and CDR2 (germline): SGHAT, FQNNGV. The CDR3 loop is CASSLAVGLPNSPLHF. DNA for the CDR3: TGTGCCAGCAGCTTAGCTGTGGGATTGCCTAATTCACCCCTCCACTTT.

The rearrangement links TRBV2 to TRBJ2-7; a possible D gene is TRBD2 (5 bases). The V gene lost 6 bases and the J gene lost 6 bases, with 15 bases spanning the gap. The CDR3 consists of 13 residues. Germline V gene data show CDR1 as SNHLY and CDR2 as FYNNEI. The CDR3 spells CASRTLGTSEQYF. The CDR3 DNA reads TGTGCCAGCAGAACCCTGGGTACTAGCGAGCAGTACTTC.

The chain is built from TRBV21-1 and TRBJ2-7; the tabulated D call, TRBD1, remains unverified against the DNA. TRBV21-1 is tagged as a pseudogene. The CDR3 sequence is 18 residues long. CDR3 sequence: CASIKPKQPGQGAEEQYF. The CDR3 DNA sequence: TGTGCCAGCATAAAACCAAAACAACCGGGACAGGGGGCTGAAGAGCAGTACTTC.

The V call is TRBV9, the J call TRBJ2-1; tentative D call: TRBD2 (6 bases). Trimming stripped 0 bases from V and 0 bases from J, with 7 bases between. The CDR3 loop spans 15 amino acids. Germline CDR1 and CDR2: SGDLS and YYNGEE. The CDR3 coding sequence is TGTGCCAGCAGCGTAGCTAGCGCCTCCTACAATGAGCAGTTCTTC. Translated: CASSVASASYNEQFF.

This clonotype has more than one count but fewer than ten. The V gene is TRBV29-1, the J gene TRBJ2-5; 12 positions match TRBD1. Germline V gene data show CDR1 as SQVTM and CDR2 as ANQGSEA. V trimming: 3 bases; J trimming: 4 bases; junction bases outside the gene matches: 9. The CDR3 totals 16 residues. The DNA of the CDR3 is TGCAGCGTTGATACCCCGTGGGACAGGGGGCGAGAGACCCAGTACTTC. Translating gives CSVDTPWDRGRETQYF.

This clonotype was picked up a small number of times. The chain links TRBV11-2 to TRBJ1-1; 7 nucleotides line up with TRBD1. V was clipped by 0 bases and J by 2 bases; unmatched bases: 6. CDR1 and CDR2 (germline): SGHAT, FQNNGV. This CDR3 has 16 amino acids. The CDR3 reads CASSLDHRGGNTEAFF. Written as DNA, the CDR3 is TGTGCCAGCAGCTTAGATCACAGGGGTGGAAACACTGAAGCTTTCTTT.

This clonotype was counted only a few times. This chain links TRBV7-8 with TRBJ1-1; D unclear. V dropped 5 bases and J dropped 1 base, with 17 bases sitting between them. Germline CDR1 is SGHVS and CDR2 is FQNEAQ. There are 16 residues in the CDR3. As DNA, the CDR3 is TGTGCCAGCAGCAATGAGGCGGGCTGGGGGAACACTGAAGCTTTCTTT. This translates into CASSNEAGWGNTEAFF.